A single sample is the source of the 18 T cell receptor beta chains below, sequenced in a study of human T cells and chemical hapten exposure. In TCRdb, the 5' RACE reads were re-called with MiXCR into one record per CDR3 protein. Counted here are about 81,000 distinct CDR3 sequences, less than 20% occurring once; the ten biggest clones make up approximately 6.3%. The template was total RNA from unfractionated whole blood. The receptors were sampled from a female donor in good health.

This clonotype has more than one count but fewer than ten. The chain combines TRBV2 with TRBJ1-4; D perhaps matches TRBD1 (6 bases). The length of the CDR3 is 11 residues. Per germline, CDR1 SNHLY and CDR2 FYNNEI. Trimming took off 6 bases at V and 12 bases at J, with 11 bases between the two ends. CDR3 nucleotides: TGTGCCAGCAGCCTGGGGGCCCAACTGTTTTTT. As protein: CASSLGAQLFF.

Many counts were recorded for this clonotype. The V call is TRBV20-1, the J call TRBJ2-1; TRBD2 matches at 9 bases. In germline, CDR1 is DFQATT, CDR2 SNEGSKA (reference sequence). The CDR3 contains 17 residues. Unmatched junction bases numbered 11, after V lost 0 bases and J lost 5 bases. In nucleotides, the CDR3 is TGCAGTGCTAGAGATCCTCGGCTAGCGGGAAATCACAATGAGCAGTTCTTC. It is translated as CSARDPRLAGNHNEQFF.

In this sample, this clonotype turned up a few times. The chain employs TRBV20-1 and TRBJ1-4; TRBD1 might be the D (6 bases). Germline V gives CDR1 DFQATT, CDR2 SNEGSKA (reference sequence). With 4 bases removed from V and 5 bases from J, the gap between germline ends came to 14 bases. The CDR3 extends over 14 amino acids. The CDR3 DNA reads as TGCAGTGCTAAGGGGGGACTGCCGAATGAAAAACTGTTTTTT. Protein product: CSAKGGLPNEKLFF.

This chain links TRBV23-1 with TRBJ1-2; D unresolved. TRBV23-1 is identified as an open reading frame with a role that is uncertain. The length of the CDR3 is 14 residues. Trimming removed 0 bases at V and 2 bases at J, with 7 bases between. CDR3: CASSQSAENYGYTF. The CDR3 nucleotides are TGCGCCAGCAGTCAATCTGCAGAAAACTATGGCTACACCTTC.

This CDR3 reads CASSLVGGENIQYF. In nucleotides, the CDR3 is TGTGCCAGCAGCTTGGTAGGCGGTGAAAACATTCAGTACTTC. The chain uses TRBV5-4 and TRBJ2-4; D remains ambiguous. CDR3 length: 14 amino acids. CDR1 SGHNT and CDR2 YYREEE come from the germline V gene (reference sequence). Trimming removed 0 bases at V and 5 bases at J, with 9 bases between.

This clonotype was counted only a few times. The V call is TRBV29-1, the J call TRBJ1-4; TRBD1 is a possible D gene (6 bases). CDR3 size: 13 residues. V lost 1 base and J 8 bases, leaving 11 bases between the germline ends. Germline assignment: CDR1 SQVTM and CDR2 ANQGSEA. The CDR3: CSVEGGQTEKLFF. The CDR3 bases are TGCAGCGTTGAAGGGGGGCAGACAGAAAAACTGTTTTTT.

V usage is TRBV7-2 and J usage is TRBJ2-7; TRBD2 agrees at 9 bases. This CDR3 region has 14 residues. J gave up 6 bases and V 3 bases, and 6 bases lay outside the gene matches. Germline loops: CDR1 SGHTA, CDR2 FQGNSA. The CDR3 DNA sequence: TGTGCCAGCAGCTTCTCCGGGACTAGCTCCGAGCAGTACTTC. This codes for CASSFSGTSSEQYF. The full variable domain, with the rest looked up from reference TRBV7-2 and TRBJ2-7, is GAGVSQSPSNKVTEKGKDVELRCDPISGHTALYWYRQSLGQGLEFLIYFQGNSAPDKSGLPSDRFSAERTGGSVSTLTIQRTQQEDSAVYLCASSFSGTSSEQYFGPGTRLTVT.

This rearrangement joins TRBV4-1 to TRBJ2-1; D is unresolved. Germline loops: CDR1 MGHRA, CDR2 YSYEKL. V lost 1 base and J 1 base, leaving 11 bases between the germline ends. The CDR3 extends over 16 amino acids. CDR3 amino acids: CASSQGPKVSYNEQFF. The CDR3 DNA sequence: TGCGCCAGCAGCCAAGGACCTAAGGTATCCTACAATGAGCAGTTCTTC.

This clonotype was counted a few times. This chain links TRBV6-1 with TRBJ1-1, with unresolved D. CDR1 and CDR2 from the germline V gene are MNHNS and SASEGT. The CDR3 runs to 13 residues. The CDR3 region is CRSGEVENTEAFF. CDR3 nucleotide sequence: TGTCGTAGCGGGGAAGTAGAGAACACTGAAGCTTTCTTT.

The chain uses TRBV7-2 and TRBJ1-1, with D tentatively TRBD1 (5 bases). CDR1 and CDR2 from the germline V gene are SGHTA and FQGNSA. The CDR3 is 13 residues long. Trimming took 2 bases from V and 7 from J, leaving 11 bases between them. CDR3 sequence reads: CASSLQQAVEAFF. In DNA form, the CDR3 reads TGTGCCAGCAGCTTACAACAGGCAGTTGAAGCTTTCTTT.

The rearrangement joins TRBV27 to TRBJ2-7; D call uncertain. CDR1 MNHEY and CDR2 SMNVEV come from the germline V gene (reference sequence). Trimming left V 5 bases short and J 0 bases short, with 11 bases between. The CDR3 runs to 14 residues. The CDR3 loop reads CASSPRAVSYEQYF. The CDR3 DNA reads TGTGCCAGCAGTCCCCGGGCGGTCTCCTACGAGCAGTACTTC.

The chain is built from TRBV7-9 and TRBJ2-1; 13 bases agree with TRBD2. The CDR3 totals 20 residues. V trimming: 5 bases; J trimming: 7 bases; junction bases outside the gene matches: 20. Germline values: CDR1 SEHNR, CDR2 FQNEAQ (reference sequence). CDR3 loop: CASSVQGGLAGAQSINEQFF. Written as DNA, the CDR3 is TGTGCCAGCAGCGTACAGGGAGGACTAGCGGGGGCCCAGAGTATAAATGAGCAGTTCTTC.

The V call is TRBV28, the J call TRBJ2-7; D uncertain. Trimming stripped 0 bases from V and 7 bases from J, with 4 bases between. Germline CDR1 and CDR2: MDHEN and SYDVKM. The CDR3 consists of 11 residues. The CDR3 sequence is CASSLWGEQYF. In nucleotides, the CDR3 is TGTGCCAGCAGTTTATGGGGGGAGCAGTACTTC.

There are a few counts of this clonotype. The chain has TRBV7-2 and TRBJ2-2; no reliable D call. Germline V gene data show CDR1 as SGHTA and CDR2 as FQGNSA. The CDR3 spans 14 residues. Trimming took off 3 bases at V and 4 bases at J, with 9 bases between the two ends. CDR3 in DNA: TGTGCCAGCAGCTTCTCTTCAAGCACCGGGGAGCTGTTTTTT. Translating gives CASSFSSSTGELFF.

This clonotype was seen many times. This chain links TRBV20-1 with TRBJ2-1; D gene unclear. This CDR3 spans 12 amino acids. Germline CDR1 DFQATT, CDR2 SNEGSKA (reference sequence). V lost 3 bases, J lost 5 bases, and 8 bases lay in between. CDR3 protein: CSASNQDNEQFF. CDR3 DNA: TGCAGTGCTAGTAATCAAGACAATGAGCAGTTCTTC.

V gene TRBV7-9 combines with J gene TRBJ1-4, with 7 bases aligning to TRBD1. Germline-derived CDR1 and CDR2 are SEHNR and FQNEAQ (reference sequence). V trimming: 5 bases; J trimming: 3 bases; junction bases outside the gene matches: 12. This CDR3 comprises 17 residues. This CDR3 reads CASSQPTGARANEKLFF. The CDR3 nucleotides are TGTGCCAGCAGCCAACCTACAGGGGCGAGGGCTAATGAAAAACTGTTTTTT.

This clonotype has ten or more counts. The chain employs TRBV6-5 and TRBJ1-5, with 10 bases matching TRBD1. Germline V gene sequence: CDR1 MNHEY, CDR2 SVGAGI. CDR3 size: 16 residues. The J segment lost 5 bases and the V segment lost 6 bases, leaving 10 bases of the junction unmatched. CDR3 amino acids: CASSPLLTGGHQPQHF. DNA for the CDR3: TGTGCCAGCAGCCCCCTCTTGACAGGGGGCCATCAGCCCCAGCATTTT.

This clonotype has only a few counts. The gene calls are TRBV27 and TRBJ1-1; TRBD1 might be the D (5 bases). The CDR3 runs 16 residues. V dropped 6 bases and J dropped 5 bases, with 22 bases sitting between them. Per the germline V gene, CDR1 is MNHEY and CDR2 is SMNVEV (reference sequence). The CDR3 sequence is CASSSLAGPTKTEAFF. The CDR3 DNA sequence: TGTGCCAGCAGCTCCCTCGCAGGGCCGACGAAGACTGAAGCTTTCTTT.